This T cell receptor (beta chain) was captured in a study of beta chain features in type 1 diabetes. The authors reverse transcribed all of the isolated RNA, so sequencing captured expressed TCRB transcripts. It was found that naive, central memory and regulatory T cell samples averaged about 3.4 million reads. Here immunoSEQ multiplex PCR was the method, and the copy in TCRdb shows in-frame clones only, minus some. The data hold 640,000 or so clones, with around 15% observed a single time. Details on this clone: The antigen is not known.

Broader study findings: In all four CD4+ subsets, TCRB CDR3 length was significantly, moderately reduced in type 1 diabetes. Cells with high TCR expression could be over-represented by cDNA sequencing.

The V gene lost 3 bases and the J gene lost 1 base, with 11 bases spanning the gap. This CDR3 has 14 amino acids. CDR1 is SGHRS and CDR2 is YFSETQ in the germline V gene. Each population that was sorted was more than 95% pure. Sequenced material: naive CD4+ T cells from blood. The chain couples TRBV5-1 to TRBJ2-7, with D uncertain. This clonotype originated in a young man with type 1 diabetes. The CDR3 sequence: CASSWADGSYEQYF. CDR3 nucleotide sequence: TGCGCCAGCAGCTGGGCGGACGGTTCCTACGAGCAGTACTTC.